What follows is one T cell receptor (beta chain) and its context. The data were obtained in a study of blood T cell repertoires in COVID-19. Study in general: Sites across the United States, Italy and Spain contributed samples from acute and convalescent COVID-19. PBMCs, B-cell-depleted T cells, or T cells provided the cDNA or gDNA that made up the material.

The CDR3 consists of 15 residues. CDR1 and CDR2 (germline): KGHDR, SFDVKD. V gave up 6 bases and J gave up 0 bases, with 13 bases separating them. Methods used by the authors: Reference gene primer amplification gave estimated nucleated cell counts. TCRdb's copy holds only in-frame clones and misses some; the assay was immunoSEQ multiplex PCR. From that table come the V and J calls and clone size; the DNA was used to work out D and trimming. The data hold about 160,000 clones, with over 85% observed a single time. Sequencing was carried out using peripheral blood. This receptor was taken from a man aged 60 to 75 with active or convalescent COVID-19. V usage is TRBV24-1 and J usage is TRBJ1-1; no firm D call. CDR3 DNA: TGTGCCACCAGTCCTTGGCGCAGGCTGAACACTGAAGCTTTCTTT. Translating gives CATSPWRRLNTEAFF.